The source of this TCR beta chain is a study of cytomegalovirus exposure and HLA in healthy donors. Trimming removed 3 bases from V and 0 bases from J, with 11 bases in between. CDR3 length: 14 amino acids. CDR1 and CDR2 (germline): SQVTM, ANQGSEA. In the case of this clone: The antigen remains undetermined.

Study-wide findings and caveats: Most TCR beta V segments were productive about 90% or about 30% of the time in an earlier analysis. Some TCR beta chains (roughly 160 of them) were listed as cytomegalovirus-associated. There were some V segments, including TRBV6-2 and TRBV6-3, excluded as indistinguishable. Later analysis suggested links between common viral pathogens and several top significant clusters.

The PCR used 60 Vbeta and 13 Jbeta primers. Method: immunoSEQ multiplex PCR; TCRdb's copy keeps in-frame clones and lacks some. The data show about 130,000 clones, around 80% seen once. The V and J genes are TRBV29-1 and TRBJ1-1, with D possibly being TRBD1 (6 bases). This TCR was recovered from a man aged 30-40 years in good health. Sample: PBMCs. The CDR3 region is CSVERGGVNTEAFF. The CDR3 bases are TGCAGCGTTGAGAGGGGGGGGGTGAACACTGAAGCTTTCTTT.